This TCR beta chain stems from a study of T-cell reconstitution after alpha-beta-depleted transplantation in children. Germline V gene lookup returns CDR1 SQVTM and CDR2 ANQGSEA. Trimming took 2 bases from V and 2 from J, leaving 12 bases between them. The CDR3 has 14 residues. The authors prepared the TCRbeta library with unique molecular identifiers. TCRdb reprocessed the PCR reads via MiXCR and lists one record per CDR3 protein. The sample yields around 490,000 distinct CDR3 sequences, 11% seen once. This clonotype occurred a few times. This material consisted of PBMCs, mostly from graft donor cells, taken 180 days after TCRalphabeta/CD19-depleted stem cell transplant. The TCR comes from a female patient under 10 years old who had a stem cell transplant for aplastic anemia, so the T cells may come from the graft donor. The V gene is TRBV29-1, the J gene TRBJ2-5; D may be TRBD1 (5 bases). CDR3 nucleotides: TGCAGCGTTGAATCCCCGACAGCTCAAGAGACCCAGTACTTC. Its translation: CSVESPTAQETQYF.